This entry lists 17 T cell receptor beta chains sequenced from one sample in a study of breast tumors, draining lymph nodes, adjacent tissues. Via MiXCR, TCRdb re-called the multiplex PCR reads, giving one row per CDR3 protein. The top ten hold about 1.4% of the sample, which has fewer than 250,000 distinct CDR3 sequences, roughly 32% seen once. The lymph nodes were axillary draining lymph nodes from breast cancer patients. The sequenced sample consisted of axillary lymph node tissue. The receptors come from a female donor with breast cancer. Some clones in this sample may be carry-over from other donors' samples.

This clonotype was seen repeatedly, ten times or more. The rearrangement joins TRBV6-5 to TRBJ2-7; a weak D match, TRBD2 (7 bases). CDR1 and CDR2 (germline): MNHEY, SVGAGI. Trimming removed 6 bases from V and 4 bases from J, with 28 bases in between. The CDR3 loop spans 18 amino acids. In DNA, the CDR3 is TGTGCCAGCAGCCCCCCGTGGGGGCGGGAGAGATTTAGTTACGAGCAGTACTTC. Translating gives CASSPPWGRERFSYEQYF.

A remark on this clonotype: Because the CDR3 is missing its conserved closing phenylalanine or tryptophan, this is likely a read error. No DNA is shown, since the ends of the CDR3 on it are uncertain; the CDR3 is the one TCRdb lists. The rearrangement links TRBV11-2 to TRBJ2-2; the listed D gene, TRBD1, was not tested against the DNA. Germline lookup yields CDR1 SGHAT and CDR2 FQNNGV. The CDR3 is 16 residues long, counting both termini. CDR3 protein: CASSPQGVIDTGELCV.

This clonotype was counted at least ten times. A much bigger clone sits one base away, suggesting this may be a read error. Here the CDR3 reads CSAYDRQGSPEQYF. In DNA, the CDR3 is TGCAGTGCCTACGACCGACAGGGTAGCCCCGAGCAGTACTTC. The chain recombines TRBV20-1 with TRBJ2-7; 7 nucleotides agree with TRBD1. Germline V CDR1 and CDR2: DFQATT, SNEGSKA (reference sequence). V lost 6 bases, J lost 6 bases, and 14 bases stayed unmatched. CDR3 length: 14 amino acids.

The DNA for the CDR3 is TGTGCCAGCAGCTTAGGTTTGGGGGACAACACAGATACGCAGTATTTT. It yields the protein CASSLGLGDNTDTQYF. The V gene is TRBV7-2, the J gene TRBJ2-3; tentative D call: TRBD1 (6 bases). The V gene lost 1 base and the J gene lost 2 bases, with 13 bases spanning the gap. The germline CDR1 and CDR2 sequences are SGHTA and FQGNSA. The CDR3 spans 16 residues.

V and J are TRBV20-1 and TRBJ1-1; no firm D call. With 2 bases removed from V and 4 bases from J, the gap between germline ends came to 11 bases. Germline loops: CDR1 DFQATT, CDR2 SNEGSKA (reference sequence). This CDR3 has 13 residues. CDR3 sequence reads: CSARRTTGTEAFF. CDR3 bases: TGCAGTGCTAGAAGAACAACGGGCACTGAAGCTTTCTTT.

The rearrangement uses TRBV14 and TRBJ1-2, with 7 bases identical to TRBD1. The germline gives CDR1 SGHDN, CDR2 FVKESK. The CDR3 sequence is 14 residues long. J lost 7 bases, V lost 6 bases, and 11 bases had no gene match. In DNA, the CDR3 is TGTGCCAGCAGGCCAAGTGTCAGGGGGGGTGGCTACACCTTC. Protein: CASRPSVRGGGYTF.

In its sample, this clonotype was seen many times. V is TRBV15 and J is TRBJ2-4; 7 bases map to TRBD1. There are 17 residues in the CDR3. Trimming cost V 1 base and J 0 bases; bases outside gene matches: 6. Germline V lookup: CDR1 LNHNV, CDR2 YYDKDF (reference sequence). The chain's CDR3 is CATSRGIGGQAKNIQYF. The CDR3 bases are TGTGCCACCAGCAGAGGGATAGGGGGCCAAGCCAAAAACATTCAGTACTTC.

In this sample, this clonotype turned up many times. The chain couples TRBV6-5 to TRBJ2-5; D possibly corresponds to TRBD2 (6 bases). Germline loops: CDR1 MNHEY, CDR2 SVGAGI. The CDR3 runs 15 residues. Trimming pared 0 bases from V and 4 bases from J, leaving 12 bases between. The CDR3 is CASSYSQRRGETQYF. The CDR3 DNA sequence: TGTGCCAGCAGTTACTCGCAGCGGAGGGGAGAGACCCAGTACTTC.

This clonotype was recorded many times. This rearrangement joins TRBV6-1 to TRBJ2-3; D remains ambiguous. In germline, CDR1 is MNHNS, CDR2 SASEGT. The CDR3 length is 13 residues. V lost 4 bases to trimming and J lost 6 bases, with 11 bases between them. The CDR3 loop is CASSAELGDTQYF. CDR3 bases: TGTGCCAGCAGTGCTGAGTTGGGGGATACGCAGTATTTT.

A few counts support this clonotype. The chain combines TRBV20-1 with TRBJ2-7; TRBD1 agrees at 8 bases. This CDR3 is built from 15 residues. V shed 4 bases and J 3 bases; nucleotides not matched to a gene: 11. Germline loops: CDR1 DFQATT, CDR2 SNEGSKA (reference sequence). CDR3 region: CSATTGAANLYEQYF. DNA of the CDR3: TGCAGTGCTACGACAGGGGCCGCAAACCTCTACGAGCAGTACTTC.

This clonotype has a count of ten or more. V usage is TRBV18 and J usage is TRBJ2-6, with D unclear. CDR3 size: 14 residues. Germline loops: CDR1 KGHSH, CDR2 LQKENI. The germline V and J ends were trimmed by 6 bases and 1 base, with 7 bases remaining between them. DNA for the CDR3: TGTGCCAGCTCGAGTAGGTCTGGGGCCAACGTCCTGACTTTC. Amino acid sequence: CASSSRSGANVLTF.

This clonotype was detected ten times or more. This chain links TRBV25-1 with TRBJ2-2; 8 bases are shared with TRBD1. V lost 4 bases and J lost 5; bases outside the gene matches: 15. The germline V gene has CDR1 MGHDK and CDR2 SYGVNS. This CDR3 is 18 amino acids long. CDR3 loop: CASSVRQGLAHDTGELFF. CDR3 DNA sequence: TGTGCCAGCAGTGTCCGACAGGGGCTAGCGCACGATACCGGGGAGCTGTTTTTT.

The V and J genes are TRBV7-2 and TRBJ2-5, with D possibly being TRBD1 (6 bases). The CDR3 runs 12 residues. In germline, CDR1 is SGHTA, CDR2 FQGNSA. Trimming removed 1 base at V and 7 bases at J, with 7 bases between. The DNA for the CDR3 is TGTGCCAGCAGCTTAGGAGGGGGGACCCAGTACTTC. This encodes CASSLGGGTQYF.

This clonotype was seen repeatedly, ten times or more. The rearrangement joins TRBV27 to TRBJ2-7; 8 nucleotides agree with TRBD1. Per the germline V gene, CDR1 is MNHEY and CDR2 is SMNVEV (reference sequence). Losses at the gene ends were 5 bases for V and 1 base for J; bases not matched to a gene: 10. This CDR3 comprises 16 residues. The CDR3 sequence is CASSPTGRDRSYEQYF. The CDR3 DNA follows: TGTGCCAGCAGTCCCACAGGTAGGGACAGGTCCTACGAGCAGTACTTC.

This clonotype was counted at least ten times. Here the CDR3 reads CSAEGQNNQPQHF. The CDR3 DNA reads TGCAGTGCCGAAGGACAGAACAATCAGCCCCAGCATTTT. V usage is TRBV20-1 and J usage is TRBJ1-5, with a weak D call TRBD1 (6 bases). The CDR3 covers 13 residues. V was shortened by 6 bases and J by 3 bases, with 12 bases between the two germline ends. Germline V gene lookup returns CDR1 DFQATT and CDR2 SNEGSKA (reference sequence).

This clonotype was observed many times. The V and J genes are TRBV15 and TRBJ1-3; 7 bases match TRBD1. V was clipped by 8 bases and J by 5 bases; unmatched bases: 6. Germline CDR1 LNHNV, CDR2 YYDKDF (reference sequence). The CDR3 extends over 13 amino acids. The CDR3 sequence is CATQTGRRNTIYF. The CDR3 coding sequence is TGTGCCACCCAGACAGGGAGAAGAAACACCATATATTTT.

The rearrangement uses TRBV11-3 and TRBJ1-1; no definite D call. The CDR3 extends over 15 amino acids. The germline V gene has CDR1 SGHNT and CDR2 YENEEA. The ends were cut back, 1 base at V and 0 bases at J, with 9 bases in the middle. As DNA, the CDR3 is TGTGCCAGCAGCTTAGGTGTAACTTTGAACACTGAAGCTTTCTTT. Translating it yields CASSLGVTLNTEAFF.